This record looks at one T cell receptor beta chain sequence and its context. Its antigen is not known. The sample is drawn from a study of cytomegalovirus exposure and HLA in healthy donors. The wider study: T cells numbering around 180 million yielded roughly 120 million unique TCR beta sequences in an earlier analysis. Whole-study findings and limits: Likely technical artifact: a cluster of highly shared sequence variants.

Primers: 60 Vbeta forward and 13 Jbeta reverse. Original processing notes: Tens of millions of unique TCR beta chains, some 10 million of them shared, were counted by a later analysis. Assay used: immunoSEQ multiplex PCR; TCRdb lists only in-frame clones, some missing. From that table come the V and J calls and clone size; the DNA was used to work out D and trimming. The data hold around 110,000 clones, with roughly four fifths observed a single time. V was cut by 3 bases and J by 8 bases, with 14 bases left in between. Germline V gene sequence: CDR1 SGDLS, CDR2 YYNGEE. The CDR3 is made up of 13 amino acids. Despite likely unrecorded immune exposures, the donors were nominally healthy at the time of sampling.

The sequenced sample consisted of PBMCs. This clonotype originated in a man aged 60 to 69 in good health and CMV-seronegative. The rearrangement links TRBV9 to TRBJ1-2; D remains ambiguous. CDR3 nucleotide sequence: TGTGCCAGCAGCGGAATCAGTGATTACGGCTACACCTTC. Residues: CASSGISDYGYTF.